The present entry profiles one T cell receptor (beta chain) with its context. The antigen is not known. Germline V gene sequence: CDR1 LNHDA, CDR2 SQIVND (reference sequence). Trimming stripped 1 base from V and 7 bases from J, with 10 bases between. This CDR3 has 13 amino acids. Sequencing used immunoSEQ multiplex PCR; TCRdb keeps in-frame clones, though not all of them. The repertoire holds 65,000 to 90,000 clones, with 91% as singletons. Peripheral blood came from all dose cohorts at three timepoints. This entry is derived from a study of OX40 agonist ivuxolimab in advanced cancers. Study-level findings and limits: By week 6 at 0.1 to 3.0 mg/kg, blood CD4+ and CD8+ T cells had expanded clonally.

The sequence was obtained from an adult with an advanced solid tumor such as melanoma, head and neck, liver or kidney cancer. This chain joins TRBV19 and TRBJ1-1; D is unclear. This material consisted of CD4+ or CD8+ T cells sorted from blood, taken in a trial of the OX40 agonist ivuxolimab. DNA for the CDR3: TGTGCCAGTAGTATAGGTGGGTTAATTGAAGCTTTCTTT. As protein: CASSIGGLIEAFF.